The T cell receptor beta chain described here comes from a study of blood T cell repertoires in COVID-19 (dated by TCRdb to 2018 to 2020). At the level of the whole study: The collaborator samples originated in the United States, Italy and Spain and spanned the acute and convalescent phases of COVID-19. The prospective study material was composed of cDNA or gDNA derived from T cells, B-cell-depleted T cells, or PBMCs. Subjects who had been exposed to COVID-19, were actively infected with it, or had recovered from it provided the deeply sampled blood TCRbeta repertoires that made up the dataset. The repertoires were made available in a free public database intended to serve as a resource for research on the immune response to SARS-CoV-2. The samples were drawn from two sources: the first 160 participants of the ongoing ImmuneRACE study, and about 1,300 subjects contributed by 6 global collaborators. A de-identified subject ID, COVID-19 status, age in years and sex were almost always included in the sample metadata. Where available, HLA class I and class II types were obtained from metadata supplied by the sample provider rather than from assay-based typing.

The germline V gene (reference sequence) provides CDR1 LNHNV and CDR2 YYDKDF. Germline trimming amounts to 3 bases on V and 6 bases on J, with 7 as the count of junction bases outside the gene matches. Inclusive of the bounding cysteine and phenylalanine, the CDR3 is 16 residues long. The DNA shown is the 48-base CDR3, in frame from base 1. Overall study outcomes, separate from this receptor: The amount of clinical and demographic metadata varied by source and participant and was provided uncurated.

Whole blood was collected in K2EDTA tubes by collaborating institutions according to the institutions' own protocols. For TCRbeta analysis, collaborators shipped samples in one of three forms: frozen whole blood, isolated PBMCs, or DNA extracted from either of those sample types. Concerning this clone itself: Its binding antigen is unknown. No per-base quality is available; no much larger clone lies one base away.

TCRbeta CDR3 regions were amplified from genomic DNA by means of the immunoSEQ Assay, a bias-controlled multiplex PCR. Concerning the study's data processing: The number of nucleated cells in each sample was estimated from the amplification of reference gene primers within the assay. Sequence reads were collapsed and filtered to measure the absolute abundance of every unique TCRbeta CDR3 rearrangement. For each sample, productive Simpson clonality was calculated as the square root of Simpson's diversity index across productive rearrangements. Held by TCRdb, this immuneACCESS table contains in-frame sequences only and omits some clones. Under half of the omission traces to an unresolved V gene where checked; the cause of the rest is unknown. V, J and clone size reflect that table, while D and trimming were determined from the DNA. Counted in this sample were hundreds of thousands of clones; 80% to 90% of them appeared once. Roughly 1.4% of the sample belongs to the ten largest clones.

The V and J genes are TRBV15 and TRBJ1-3; a stretch of 11 junction bases matches TRBD1. This sequence originates from a man older than 75 with acute or convalescent COVID-19. Sequencing used peripheral blood. The CDR3 protein: CATSRARTGGINTIYF. The DNA reads TGTGCCACCAGCAGGGCCAGGACAGGGGGCATAAACACCATATATTTT.